Following are 2 T cell receptor beta chains from one sample sequenced in a study of shared clonotypes between healthy human individuals. CD8 cells regarded as naive lacked CD45RO, were positively chosen for CCR7, and omitted terminally differentiated effector memory CD45RA+ cells. Data came from immunoSEQ multiplex PCR; TCRdb stores just in-frame clones and leaves some out. The table lists about 2 million clones, around 96% of them singletons. Sequencing was performed on naive CD8+ T cells sorted from blood. Receptors were obtained from a man in his late teens or twenties in good health.

V and J are TRBV4-1 and TRBJ2-7; tentatively, D is TRBD1 (5 bases). The germline V gene encodes CDR1 MGHRA and CDR2 YSYEKL. This CDR3 region has 15 residues. The V end was cut by 1 base, the J end by 3 bases, with 13 bases between. The chain's CDR3 is CASSQVGPGDYEQYF. The DNA for the CDR3 is TGCGCCAGCAGCCAAGTGGGGCCAGGAGACTACGAGCAGTACTTC.

J is TRBJ2-3 and V is TRBV9; 9 bases fit TRBD2. This CDR3 spans 13 amino acids. Trimming removed 4 bases from V and 6 bases from J; junction bases left unmatched: 3. Germline-derived CDR1 and CDR2 are SGDLS and YYNGEE. The CDR3 loop reads CASSSSGGDTQYF. In DNA, the CDR3 is TGTGCCAGCAGCTCCAGCGGGGGGGATACGCAGTATTTT.